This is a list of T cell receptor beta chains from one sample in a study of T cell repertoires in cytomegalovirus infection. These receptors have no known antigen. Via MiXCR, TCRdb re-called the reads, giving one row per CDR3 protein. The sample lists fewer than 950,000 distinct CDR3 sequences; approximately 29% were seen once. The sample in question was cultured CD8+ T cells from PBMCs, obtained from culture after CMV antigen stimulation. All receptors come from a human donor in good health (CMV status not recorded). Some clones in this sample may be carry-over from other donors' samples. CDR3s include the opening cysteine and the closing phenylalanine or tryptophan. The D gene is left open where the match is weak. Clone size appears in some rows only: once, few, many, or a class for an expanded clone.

TGTGCCAGCAACCCTTTCGGACAGAACACTGAAGCTTTCTTT,CASNPFGQNTEAFF,.,14,TRBJ1-1,TRBV28,.
TGTGCCAGCAGCCAGGACGCCACCACAGATACGCAGTATTTT,CASSQDATTDTQYF,.,14,TRBJ2-3,TRBV5-4,.
TGTGCCAGCACCGACGAGGGACGGGCTGAAGCTTTCTTT,CASTDEGRAEAFF,.,13,TRBJ1-1,TRBV2,.
TGTGCCAGCCAAGGACAGTCCACAGATACGCAGTATTTT,CASQGQSTDTQYF,.,13,TRBJ2-3,TRBV6-5,.
TGTGCCAGCAGGGAGGGGACAGGGTGGCAAGAGACCCAGTACTTC,CASREGTGWQETQYF,TRBD1,15,TRBJ2-5,TRBV6-1,few
TGTGCCATCAGTGAGTCAATCCACACTGAAGCTTTCTTT,CAISESIHTEAFF,.,13,TRBJ1-1,TRBV10-3,.
TGTGCCAGCAGATCTAGTGAGAGGGGGCGCAATTCACCCCTCCACTTT,CASRSSERGRNSPLHF,TRBD1,16,TRBJ1-6,TRBV28,few
TGTGCCAGCAGTCTCTTTGGTGAAAAACTGTTTTTT,CASSLFGEKLFF,.,12,TRBJ1-4,TRBV27,few
TGTGCCAGCAGTTTCCTAGCGGGGGGGCTCGGCACCGGGGAGCTGTTTTTT,CASSFLAGGLGTGELFF,TRBD2,17,TRBJ2-2,TRBV6-1,many
TGTGCCAGCAGTTACTCTGGGAGGTCGGTTGAGCAGTTCTTC,CASSYSGRSVEQFF,.,14,TRBJ2-1,TRBV6-5,once
TGTGCCAGCAGCCCACCCCGACAGAGGGTCGACACCGGGGAGCTGTTTTTT,CASSPPRQRVDTGELFF,.,17,TRBJ2-2,TRBV6-6,.
TGTGCTAGCAGCCCTCCGGGGCACTTGAACACTGAAGCTTTCTTT,CASSPPGHLNTEAFF,.,15,TRBJ1-1,TRBV7-7,few
TGTGCCAGCAGTACACAGGGAGGCCAGCCCCAGCATTTT,CASSTQGGQPQHF,.,13,TRBJ1-5,TRBV12-3/TRBV12-4,few
TGTGCCACCAGCAGAGAGGGACAGGGTGGCAATCAGCCCCAGCATTTT,CATSREGQGGNQPQHF,TRBD1,16,TRBJ1-5,TRBV15,.
TGTGCCAGCAGCTTAAAACAGGGGGCCCGGAACACTGAAGCTTTCTTT,CASSLKQGARNTEAFF,TRBD1,16,TRBJ1-1,TRBV7-6,.